Below, one T cell receptor (beta chain) is given with its context. The source of the sample is a study of blood T cell repertoires in COVID-19. The overall study: T cells, B-cell-depleted T cells, or PBMCs provided the cDNA or gDNA that served as material.

Methods used by the authors: Nucleated cell number was recorded as an estimate derived from reference gene primer amplification. Libraries were prepared by immunoSEQ multiplex PCR; TCRdb keeps only in-frame clonotypes and omits some of them. V, J and clone size derive from that table, while D and trimming were established from the DNA sequence. Altogether about 430,000 clones are present, 80% to 90% being singletons, with the ten largest covering 1% to 1.3%. Recruits, aged about 18 to 89 years, lived in 24 US areas. In assigning cohorts, the study relied on participant-reported clinical history. Trimming removed 6 bases from V and 0 bases from J, with 14 bases in between. Germline V gives CDR1 SEHNR, CDR2 FQNEAQ (reference sequence). The CDR3 contains 15 residues.

The TCR was taken from a man in his thirties or forties who had recovered from COVID-19. What was sequenced was PBMCs or T cells enriched from blood (not recorded which). The chain combines TRBV7-9 with TRBJ1-1, with a weak D call TRBD1 (6 bases). The DNA of the CDR3 is TGTGCCAGCAGACCACAGGGTCCACTGAACACTGAAGCTTTCTTT. Its translation is CASRPQGPLNTEAFF.